This T cell receptor (beta chain) derives from a study of cytomegalovirus exposure and HLA in healthy donors. 60 Vbeta and 13 Jbeta primers were used in PCR. Method: immunoSEQ multiplex PCR; TCRdb's copy keeps in-frame clones and lacks some. The table includes around 130,000 clones, 65% to 80% detected once. Per germline, CDR1 SEHNR and CDR2 FQNEAQ (reference sequence). The CDR3 runs to 16 residues. The V and J ends lost 3 bases and 4 bases respectively, with 18 bases between them. The sequenced material came from PBMCs. The clonotype originates from a man younger than 35 in good health and CMV-seropositive. The chain combines TRBV7-9 with TRBJ1-2; possible D gene TRBD1, 5 bases. In nucleotides, the CDR3 is TGTGCCAGCAGCTTGCTAGGGGTTTGGCAGGCCTATGGCTACACCTTC. Protein sequence: CASSLLGVWQAYGYTF.